The 27 T cell receptor beta chains reported below all come from one sample, sequenced in a study of blood T cell repertoires in COVID-19. TCRdb's table, derived via immunoSEQ multiplex PCR, lists solely in-frame clones and lacks some. The profile shows 300,000 or so clones, about 83% of them singletons. Sequenced material: peripheral blood. The source is a woman aged 50 to 60 with acute or convalescent COVID-19.

The V gene is TRBV6-5, the J gene TRBJ1-6, with D perhaps TRBD1 (5 bases). The CDR3 runs 15 residues. V was trimmed by 3 bases and J by 9 bases, leaving 15 bases between them. CDR1 is MNHEY, CDR2 SVGAGI, per germline. In nucleotides, the CDR3 is TGTGCCAGCAGTTATGACGGGGGGGGGAGTTCACCCCTCCACTTT. The encoded protein is CASSYDGGGSSPLHF.

The chain couples TRBV7-3 to TRBJ2-1; possibly TRBD2 for D (6 bases). Germline V gene lookup returns CDR1 SGHTA and CDR2 FQGTGA. V lost 1 base and J lost 10, with 17 bases in between. The CDR3 is made up of 15 amino acids. The CDR3 spells CASSLNYGGAREQFF. CDR3 in DNA: TGTGCCAGCAGCTTAAATTATGGCGGGGCGAGGGAGCAGTTCTTC.

The J gene is TRBJ2-7, the V gene TRBV24-1; D is possibly TRBD2 (6 bases). The CDR3 extends over 14 amino acids. Germline lookup yields CDR1 KGHDR and CDR2 SFDVKD. Trimming cost V 4 bases and J 6 bases, with 15 bases left between them. In DNA form, the CDR3 reads TGTGCCACCAGTGACCAGGAGGGGTCCGGCGAGCAGTACTTC. Protein: CATSDQEGSGEQYF.

The chain uses TRBV19 and TRBJ2-1; TRBD2 aligns across 13 bases. There are 15 residues in the CDR3. Germline CDR1 LNHDA, CDR2 SQIVND (reference sequence). The J segment lost 7 bases and the V segment lost 7 bases, leaving 7 bases of the junction unmatched. CDR3 protein: CASTRLAGGPNEQFF. DNA for the CDR3: TGTGCCAGTACTCGACTAGCGGGAGGCCCAAATGAGCAGTTCTTC.

This sequence joins TRBV10-3 and TRBJ1-4; TRBD1 matches 8 bases. Germline-derived CDR1 and CDR2 are ENHRY and SYGVKD. V lost 3 bases, J lost 7 bases, and 7 bases stayed unmatched. The CDR3 extends over 15 amino acids. CDR3 in DNA: TGTGCCATCAGTGACCTAGGACAGGGTGGTGAAAAACTGTTTTTT. Its translation is CAISDLGQGGEKLFF.

This chain links TRBV7-2 with TRBJ1-1, with D possibly matching TRBD1 (6 bases). The V gene lost 5 bases and the J gene lost 5 bases, with 15 bases spanning the gap. CDR1 is SGHTA, CDR2 FQGNSA, per germline. The CDR3 totals 14 residues. For the CDR3, the DNA is TGTGCCAGCAGCCCCGGGACATTCTCGACTGAAGCTTTCTTT. Its translation: CASSPGTFSTEAFF.

The chain recombines TRBV7-9 with TRBJ2-5; a weak D match, TRBD2 (5 bases). V lost 0 bases and J 5 bases, leaving 13 bases between the germline ends. The germline V gene has CDR1 SEHNR and CDR2 FQNEAQ (reference sequence). The CDR3 covers 15 residues. This CDR3 is CASSLALSGEETQYF. CDR3 nucleotide sequence: TGTGCCAGCAGCTTAGCGCTAAGCGGAGAGGAGACCCAGTACTTC.

The chain employs TRBV29-1 and TRBJ2-2; 11 bases fit TRBD2. Germline V CDR1 and CDR2: SQVTM, ANQGSEA. The junction had 7 bases not matched to a gene; V was cut back by 6 bases and J by 1 base. There are 16 residues in the CDR3. CDR3 protein: CSVDGTSGLNTGELFF. Written as DNA, the CDR3 is TGCAGCGTCGACGGGACTAGCGGATTGAACACCGGGGAGCTGTTTTTT.

The chain combines TRBV19 with TRBJ2-7; 12 nucleotides agree with TRBD2. Per the germline V gene, CDR1 is LNHDA and CDR2 is SQIVND (reference sequence). There are 18 residues in the CDR3. J lost 2 bases, V lost 5 bases, and 13 bases had no gene match. CDR3 nucleotide sequence: TGTGCCAGTAGTGGACGGACTAGCGGGACCCCCCAACCCTACGAGCAGTACTTC. Its protein is CASSGRTSGTPQPYEQYF. Based on the CDR3 plus reference TRBV19 and TRBJ2-7, the full variable domain is DGGITQSPKYLFRKEGQNVTLSCEQNLNHDAMYWYRQDPGQGLRLIYYSQIVNDFQKGDIAEGYSVSREKKESFPLTVTSAQKNPTAFYLCASSGRTSGTPQPYEQYFGPGTRLTVT.

The rearrangement joins TRBV25-1 to TRBJ2-5; D call uncertain. Germline-derived CDR1 and CDR2 are MGHDK and SYGVNS. This CDR3 contains 10 residues. Trimming removed 7 bases from V and 5 bases from J, with 5 bases in between. The chain's CDR3 is CASISETQYF. Here the CDR3 DNA reads TGTGCCAGCATTTCGGAGACCCAGTACTTC.

The chain couples TRBV6-2 or TRBV6-3 to TRBJ2-3; a possible D gene is TRBD2 (6 bases). Trimming removed 7 bases at V and 4 bases at J, with 21 bases between. Per the germline V gene, CDR1 is MNHEY and CDR2 is SVGEGT. This CDR3 comprises 16 residues. The CDR3 coding sequence is TGTGCCAGCACCCCGAGGGGTTCACGGGACTCAGATACGCAGTATTTT. Translated: CASTPRGSRDSDTQYF.

This clone was seen only once. This chain connects TRBV7-9 to TRBJ2-7, with a tentative D call TRBD1 (6 bases). V gave up 1 base and J gave up 4 bases, with 20 bases separating them. CDR1 SEHNR and CDR2 FQNEAQ come from the germline V gene (reference sequence). The CDR3 runs 17 residues. Here the CDR3 DNA reads TGTGCCAGCAGCTTAGTTCAGGGTGTCAGGGGCCGGTACGAGCAGTACTTC. This encodes CASSLVQGVRGRYEQYF.

This clone was observed a few times. The chain employs TRBV5-1 and TRBJ1-1; TRBD1 aligns across 9 bases. The ends lost 4 bases at V and 3 bases at J; junction bases unmatched: 10. The germline V gene has CDR1 SGHRS and CDR2 YFSETQ. The CDR3 covers 16 residues. In DNA, the CDR3 is TGCGCCAGCAGCCAGGGACAGGGATACGGCGACACTGAAGCTTTCTTT. Encoded protein: CASSQGQGYGDTEAFF.

This clone showed up just once. The chain couples TRBV5-1 to TRBJ2-1; D is uncertain. V dropped 0 bases and J dropped 2 bases, with 9 bases sitting between them. Per germline, CDR1 SGHRS and CDR2 YFSETQ. The CDR3 has 15 residues. The DNA for the CDR3 is TGCGCCAGCAGCTTGGTTAGCCTGCCCTACAATGAGCAGTTCTTC. It translates to CASSLVSLPYNEQFF.

CDR3 in DNA: TGTGCCAGCAGCCCCCTCCCGGGACTAGCGGGAGGGGTGTCCTACGAGCAGTACTTC. Its translation: CASSPLPGLAGGVSYEQYF. The chain is built from TRBV11-2 and TRBJ2-7, with 16 nucleotides matching TRBD2. J lost 1 base, V lost 5 bases, and 11 bases had no gene match. CDR1 SGHAT and CDR2 FQNNGV come from the germline V gene. The CDR3 sequence is 19 residues long.

The chain recombines TRBV29-1 with TRBJ2-7; 7 nucleotides align to TRBD2. The V segment lost 1 base and the J segment 2 bases; nucleotides outside the gene matches: 5. Germline V lookup: CDR1 SQVTM, CDR2 ANQGSEA. The CDR3 covers 14 residues. The CDR3 coding sequence is TGCAGCGTTGAAGGAGGGAGGGGACCCTACGAGCAGTACTTC. Its translation is CSVEGGRGPYEQYF.

This clone has more than one count but fewer than ten. V gene TRBV15 combines with J gene TRBJ1-1; no definite D call. Trimming pared 0 bases from V and 5 bases from J, leaving 16 bases between. CDR1 and CDR2 (germline): LNHNV, YYDKDF (reference sequence). The CDR3 has 16 residues. The CDR3 sequence is CATSRDRLTGGTEAFF. In DNA, the CDR3 is TGTGCCACCAGCAGAGATAGGCTGACGGGAGGGACTGAAGCTTTCTTT.

This clone was recorded only once. This chain links TRBV10-3 with TRBJ2-7; D gene unclear. V lost 7 bases and J lost 1, with 8 bases in between. Looked up from germline, CDR1 is ENHRY and CDR2 is SYGVKD. This CDR3 is 12 amino acids long. This CDR3 reads CAIKGGSYEQYF. CDR3 DNA sequence: TGTGCCATCAAAGGCGGTTCCTACGAGCAGTACTTC.

V is TRBV6-6 and J is TRBJ1-5, with 8 nucleotides matching TRBD1. In germline, CDR1 is MNHNY, CDR2 SVGAGI (reference sequence). The CDR3 contains 14 residues. Trimming took 5 bases from V and 5 from J; bases not matched to a gene: 5. CDR3 DNA sequence: TGTGCCAGCAGTGGACAGGGTTGGGATCAGCCCCAGCATTTT. It is translated as CASSGQGWDQPQHF.

The chain recombines TRBV28 with TRBJ1-4, with unresolved D. Trimming pared 4 bases from V and 8 bases from J, leaving 17 bases between. CDR3 length: 15 residues. Germline CDR1 reads MDHEN; CDR2 reads SYDVKM. In nucleotides, the CDR3 is TGTGCCAGCAGTTCGACCCGGCAAGTGCGGGAAAAACTGTTTTTT. This translates into CASSSTRQVREKLFF.

This clone was recorded only once. This chain connects TRBV19 to TRBJ2-7; 11 bases match TRBD2. CDR1 is LNHDA and CDR2 is SQIVND in the germline V gene (reference sequence). The CDR3 runs 15 residues. V trimming: 8 bases; J trimming: 0 bases; junction bases outside the gene matches: 6. CDR3 amino acids: CASQTSGGSSYEQYF. The CDR3 DNA sequence: TGTGCCAGTCAAACTAGCGGGGGTTCCTCCTACGAGCAGTACTTC. Full variable domain (remainder filled in from reference TRBV19 and TRBJ2-7): DGGITQSPKYLFRKEGQNVTLSCEQNLNHDAMYWYRQDPGQGLRLIYYSQIVNDFQKGDIAEGYSVSREKKESFPLTVTSAQKNPTAFYLCASQTSGGSSYEQYFGPGTRLTVT.

The chain carries TRBV28 and TRBJ2-3; 9 bases are shared with TRBD1. With V trimmed by 10 bases and J by 2 bases, 7 bases remained unmatched. The germline V gene encodes CDR1 MDHEN and CDR2 SYDVKM. This CDR3 region has 14 residues. The CDR3 sequence is CATGRDRVTDTQYF. CDR3 sequence (DNA): TGTGCCACCGGCCGGGACAGGGTCACAGATACGCAGTATTTT.

The chain links TRBV6-5 to TRBJ2-2, with 9 bases lining up with TRBD1. The CDR3 has 15 amino acids. V gave up 6 bases and J gave up 1 base; unmatched junction bases: 3. Germline CDR1 MNHEY, CDR2 SVGAGI. The CDR3 protein is CASRRQGGNTGELFF. Here the CDR3 DNA reads TGTGCCAGCAGGCGACAGGGGGGGAACACCGGGGAGCTGTTTTTT.

The rearrangement links TRBV11-3 to TRBJ2-5, with a tentative D call TRBD2 (6 bases). The CDR3 extends over 14 amino acids. CDR1 and CDR2 (germline): SGHNT, YENEEA. The V end was cut by 4 bases, the J end by 5 bases, with 14 bases between. CDR3 sequence reads: CASSSSRTTETQYF. In DNA, the CDR3 is TGTGCCAGCAGCTCCTCCCGGACTACCGAGACCCAGTACTTC.

The J gene is TRBJ2-6, the V gene TRBV24-1; D perhaps matches TRBD1 (6 bases). The CDR3 contains 19 residues. The V end was cut by 4 bases, the J end by 0 bases, with 18 bases between. Looked up from germline, CDR1 is KGHDR and CDR2 is SFDVKD. This chain's CDR3 is CATSDHRDGHISGANVLTF. The DNA for the CDR3 is TGTGCCACCAGTGACCACAGGGACGGACACATCTCTGGGGCCAACGTCCTGACTTTC.

The J gene is TRBJ1-2, the V gene TRBV3-1 (or the pseudogene TRBV3-2), with D unclear. The ends were cut back, 0 bases at V and 5 bases at J, with 10 bases in the middle. This CDR3 contains 14 residues. CDR1 and CDR2 (germline): LGHDT, YNNKEL (reference sequence). The CDR3 region has the DNA TGTGCCAGCAGCCAAGATCCAACCACATATGGCTACACCTTC. It codes for CASSQDPTTYGYTF.

The V call is TRBV12-3 or TRBV12-4, the J call TRBJ1-1; D is unresolved. V lost 2 bases and J 10 bases, leaving 11 bases between the germline ends. There are 12 residues in the CDR3. CDR3 DNA sequence: TGTGCCAGCAGTTTACCACGATCAGGAGCTTTCTTT. Translating it yields CASSLPRSGAFF.